The rows below give T cell receptor beta chains drawn from one sample of a study of OX40 agonist ivuxolimab in advanced cancers. Assay used: immunoSEQ multiplex PCR; TCRdb lists only in-frame clones, some missing. This table has 70,000 to 95,000 clones, around 90% appearing once. Material: CD4+ or CD8+ T cells sorted from blood, obtained in a trial of the OX40 agonist ivuxolimab. These TCRs come from an adult with an advanced solid tumor such as melanoma, head and neck, liver or kidney cancer. Each CDR3 is given with its conserved first and last residue. Fields, in order: CDR3 protein, CDR3 DNA, J gene, D gene, clone size, V gene. The D gene is left open where the match is weak. The size of a clone is reported for some rows only, either as once, few or many, or as a class for expanded clones.

CDR3 protein: CASSFPGGSYNEQFF; CDR3 DNA: TGTGCCAGCAGCTTCCCCGGAGGATCCTACAATGAGCAGTTCTTC; J gene: TRBJ2-1; D gene: .; clone size: .; V gene: TRBV11-2
CDR3 protein: CAWSVRQGYEQYF; CDR3 DNA: TGTGCCTGGAGTGTACGCCAGGGGTACGAGCAGTACTTC; J gene: TRBJ2-7; D gene: .; clone size: .; V gene: TRBV30
CDR3 protein: CATSSRGNTGELFF; CDR3 DNA: TGTGCCACCAGCAGTAGGGGAAACACCGGGGAGCTGTTTTTT; J gene: TRBJ2-2; D gene: .; clone size: .; V gene: TRBV15
CDR3 protein: CASSSRSANEKLFF; CDR3 DNA: TGTGCCAGCAGTTCCAGATCAGCTAATGAAAAACTGTTTTTT; J gene: TRBJ1-4; D gene: .; clone size: .; V gene: TRBV7-9
CDR3 protein: CASSPGTAQETQYF; CDR3 DNA: TGTGCCAGCTCCCCCGGGACAGCCCAAGAGACCCAGTACTTC; J gene: TRBJ2-5; D gene: TRBD1; clone size: once; V gene: TRBV18
CDR3 protein: CSVAGTSGGYTDTQYF; CDR3 DNA: TGCAGCGTTGCCGGGACTAGCGGGGGTTACACAGATACGCAGTATTTT; J gene: TRBJ2-3; D gene: TRBD2; clone size: .; V gene: TRBV29-1
CDR3 protein: CASSLFTGPDTQYF; CDR3 DNA: TGCGCCAGCAGCTTATTTACGGGGCCAGATACGCAGTATTTT; J gene: TRBJ2-3; D gene: .; clone size: .; V gene: TRBV5-1
CDR3 protein: CAWSVAGPNTGELFF; CDR3 DNA: TGTGCCTGGAGTGTAGCGGGGCCCAACACCGGGGAGCTGTTTTTT; J gene: TRBJ2-2; D gene: TRBD2; clone size: .; V gene: TRBV30
CDR3 protein: CASSYGRLAYNEQFF; CDR3 DNA: TGTGCCAGCAGTTATGGCAGGCTTGCCTACAATGAGCAGTTCTTC; J gene: TRBJ2-1; D gene: .; clone size: once; V gene: TRBV6-6
CDR3 protein: CASSLGVSYGYTF; CDR3 DNA: TGTGCCAGCAGCTTAGGGGTCTCCTATGGCTACACCTTC; J gene: TRBJ1-2; D gene: .; clone size: .; V gene: TRBV7-8
CDR3 protein: CASSLGGTTYNEQFF; CDR3 DNA: TGTGCCAGCAGCTTAGGCGGGACCACCTACAATGAGCAGTTCTTC; J gene: TRBJ2-1; D gene: .; clone size: .; V gene: TRBV5-6
CDR3 protein: CASSTGGTGGFPDTQYF; CDR3 DNA: TGTGCCAGCAGCACGGGGGGGACGGGAGGCTTTCCAGATACGCAGTATTTT; J gene: TRBJ2-3; D gene: .; clone size: .; V gene: TRBV21-1
CDR3 protein: CATSRDPGSNSRGSYGYTF; CDR3 DNA: TGTGCCACCAGCAGAGATCCCGGTTCGAACAGTAGGGGAAGCTATGGCTACACCTTC; J gene: TRBJ1-2; D gene: .; clone size: .; V gene: TRBV15
CDR3 protein: CASSVKGNNEQFF; CDR3 DNA: TGCGCCAGCAGTGTTAAGGGAAACAATGAGCAGTTCTTC; J gene: TRBJ2-1; D gene: .; clone size: .; V gene: TRBV10-2
CDR3 protein: CASSEGDWRLYEQYF; CDR3 DNA: TGTGCCAGCAGTGAGGGGGACTGGCGGCTCTACGAGCAGTACTTC; J gene: TRBJ2-7; D gene: .; clone size: .; V gene: TRBV2
CDR3 protein: CASSDRHYGYTF; CDR3 DNA: TGTGCCAGCAGTGACCGACACTATGGCTACACCTTC; J gene: TRBJ1-2; D gene: .; clone size: .; V gene: TRBV6-1
CDR3 protein: CASTDIVRGHNEQFF; CDR3 DNA: TGTGCCAGCACCGACATAGTCAGGGGTCACAATGAGCAGTTCTTC; J gene: TRBJ2-1; D gene: .; clone size: .; V gene: TRBV6-1
CDR3 protein: CASSPPGTTPNVLTF; CDR3 DNA: TGTGCCAGCAGCCCACCCGGGACGACCCCCAACGTCCTGACTTTC; J gene: TRBJ2-6; D gene: .; clone size: once; V gene: TRBV5-6
CDR3 protein: CASSPIAGVGETQYF; CDR3 DNA: TGTGCCAGCAGCCCAATAGCGGGAGTAGGTGAGACCCAGTACTTC; J gene: TRBJ2-5; D gene: TRBD2; clone size: .; V gene: TRBV11-2
CDR3 protein: CASSPGTDGNTIYF; CDR3 DNA: TGTGCCAGCTCCCCTGGGACAGATGGAAACACCATATATTTT; J gene: TRBJ1-3; D gene: TRBD1; clone size: .; V gene: TRBV18
CDR3 protein: CASSYVLNTEAFF; CDR3 DNA: TGTGCCAGCAGTTACGTACTGAACACTGAAGCTTTCTTT; J gene: TRBJ1-1; D gene: .; clone size: .; V gene: TRBV6-5
CDR3 protein: CASSLPQAYEQYF; CDR3 DNA: TGCGCCAGCAGCCTCCCTCAGGCCTACGAGCAGTACTTC; J gene: TRBJ2-7; D gene: .; clone size: .; V gene: TRBV4-1
CDR3 protein: CASSPDRAEAFF; CDR3 DNA: TGTGCCAGCTCCCCTGACAGGGCTGAAGCTTTCTTT; J gene: TRBJ1-1; D gene: TRBD1; clone size: .; V gene: TRBV18
CDR3 protein: CASSLRLPGGLHHEQYF; CDR3 DNA: TGTGCCAGCAGCTTGCGGTTACCGGGGGGCCTTCACCACGAGCAGTACTTC; J gene: TRBJ2-7; D gene: .; clone size: .; V gene: TRBV5-6
CDR3 protein: CASSRAGETQYF; CDR3 DNA: TGTGCCAGCAGCCGGGCGGGTGAGACCCAGTACTTC; J gene: TRBJ2-5; D gene: .; clone size: .; V gene: TRBV2
CDR3 protein: CASSLAGLLYEQYF; CDR3 DNA: TGTGCCAGCAGCTTAGCGGGACTCCTCTACGAGCAGTACTTC; J gene: TRBJ2-7; D gene: .; clone size: .; V gene: TRBV7-8
CDR3 protein: CASSEMSGPQETQYF; CDR3 DNA: TGTGCCAGCAGTGAAATGTCGGGGCCCCAAGAGACCCAGTACTTC; J gene: TRBJ2-5; D gene: .; clone size: .; V gene: TRBV2
CDR3 protein: CAISELQGNYGYTF; CDR3 DNA: TGTGCCATCAGTGAGTTACAGGGGAACTATGGCTACACCTTC; J gene: TRBJ1-2; D gene: TRBD1; clone size: .; V gene: TRBV10-3
CDR3 protein: CASSLLGRGFSPLHF; CDR3 DNA: TGTGCCAGCAGTTTATTGGGCAGGGGTTTTTCACCCCTCCACTTT; J gene: TRBJ1-6; D gene: .; clone size: .; V gene: TRBV27
CDR3 protein: CASSLVPGSRQETQYF; CDR3 DNA: TGCGCCAGCAGCTTAGTACCCGGGTCCAGGCAAGAGACCCAGTACTTC; J gene: TRBJ2-5; D gene: .; clone size: once; V gene: TRBV5-1
CDR3 protein: CASSLFSSNYGYTF; CDR3 DNA: TGCGCCAGCAGTCTCTTTTCGTCTAACTATGGCTACACCTTC; J gene: TRBJ1-2; D gene: .; clone size: .; V gene: TRBV23-1
CDR3 protein: CASSQVSGGSYEQYF; CDR3 DNA: TGTGCCAGCAGCCAAGTCTCGGGGGGGTCCTACGAGCAGTACTTC; J gene: TRBJ2-7; D gene: TRBD2; clone size: .; V gene: TRBV14
CDR3 protein: CASSSTSRDRDGYTF; CDR3 DNA: TGTGCCAGCAGTTCTACGAGCCGGGACAGAGATGGCTACACCTTC; J gene: TRBJ1-2; D gene: TRBD1; clone size: .; V gene: TRBV6-1
CDR3 protein: CASSMDRNEKLFF; CDR3 DNA: TGCGCCAGCAGCATGGACAGAAATGAAAAACTGTTTTTT; J gene: TRBJ1-4; D gene: .; clone size: .; V gene: TRBV5-1
CDR3 protein: CASSSDGYSNQPQHF; CDR3 DNA: TGCGCCAGCAGCTCCGACGGGTATAGCAATCAGCCCCAGCATTTT; J gene: TRBJ1-5; D gene: .; clone size: .; V gene: TRBV5-1
CDR3 protein: CASSLAGQGVGYGYTF; CDR3 DNA: TGTGCCAGCAGCTTAGCCGGACAGGGTGTCGGCTATGGCTACACCTTC; J gene: TRBJ1-2; D gene: TRBD1; clone size: .; V gene: TRBV11-2
CDR3 protein: CASSYRLADEQFF; CDR3 DNA: TGTGCCAGCAGTTACCGATTAGCGGATGAGCAGTTCTTC; J gene: TRBJ2-1; D gene: .; clone size: .; V gene: TRBV6-5
CDR3 protein: CASISGYGYTF; CDR3 DNA: TGTGCCAGTATCTCAGGGTATGGCTACACCTTC; J gene: TRBJ1-2; D gene: .; clone size: .; V gene: TRBV19
CDR3 protein: CASSLAPGPDYGYTF; CDR3 DNA: TGCGCCAGCAGCTTGGCCCCTGGGCCAGACTATGGCTACACCTTC; J gene: TRBJ1-2; D gene: .; clone size: .; V gene: TRBV5-1
CDR3 protein: CASSFTSGGGRTPDTQYF; CDR3 DNA: TGTGCCAGCAGCTTCACCTCGGGTGGCGGGAGGACGCCAGATACGCAGTATTTT; J gene: TRBJ2-3; D gene: TRBD2; clone size: .; V gene: TRBV7-8
CDR3 protein: CASSEGGTSARSGNTIYF; CDR3 DNA: TGTGCCAGCAGTGAAGGGGGTACTTCGGCCCGCTCTGGAAACACCATATATTTT; J gene: TRBJ1-3; D gene: .; clone size: once; V gene: TRBV2
CDR3 protein: CASSPSFSGANKNIQYF; CDR3 DNA: TGTGCCAGCAGCCCGAGTTTTAGCGGAGCAAACAAAAACATTCAGTACTTC; J gene: TRBJ2-4; D gene: .; clone size: .; V gene: TRBV11-2
CDR3 protein: CASSLGANNEQFF; CDR3 DNA: TGTGCCAGCAGCTTGGGAGCCAACAATGAGCAGTTCTTC; J gene: TRBJ2-1; D gene: .; clone size: .; V gene: TRBV7-3
CDR3 protein: CASSRQDFTDTQYF; CDR3 DNA: TGCGCCTCAAGTCGACAGGACTTCACAGATACGCAGTATTTT; J gene: TRBJ2-3; D gene: .; clone size: few; V gene: TRBV5-1
CDR3 protein: CASTVWGGTDTQYF; CDR3 DNA: TGTGCCAGCACCGTGTGGGGGGGCACAGATACGCAGTATTTT; J gene: TRBJ2-3; D gene: .; clone size: .; V gene: TRBV7-8
CDR3 protein: CASSRGQGATGNTIYF; CDR3 DNA: TGTGCCAGCTCACGTGGACAGGGGGCTACTGGAAACACCATATATTTT; J gene: TRBJ1-3; D gene: TRBD1; clone size: .; V gene: TRBV18
CDR3 protein: CASSVGQGNYGYTF; CDR3 DNA: TGTGCCAGCAGCGTAGGACAGGGGAACTATGGCTACACCTTC; J gene: TRBJ1-2; D gene: TRBD1; clone size: .; V gene: TRBV9